The 8 T cell receptor beta chains in this list originate from one sample, sequenced in a study of cytomegalovirus exposure and HLA in healthy donors (dated by TCRdb to the late 2010s). The library was produced with the immunoSEQ multiplex PCR assay. For the multiplex PCR, a mixture combining 60 forward primers for TCR Vbeta segments and 13 reverse primers for TCR Jbeta segments was used. TCRdb stores this immuneACCESS table with in-frame sequences only. Part of the clones is absent; in the studies checked, under half of the shortfall reflects unresolved V genes, and no reason is known for the rest. Counted in this sample were about 170,000 clones; around 76% of them appeared once. The ten largest make up around 2.1% of the sample. Sequences were obtained from PBMCs. The source of these receptors is a female donor in good health and CMV-seronegative.

The rearrangement joins TRBV30 to TRBJ2-1, with TRBD2 identical over 9 bases. The V gene end was trimmed by 5 bases and the J gene end by 5 bases; junction bases not matched to a gene: 10. This CDR3 comprises 15 residues. Germline-derived CDR1 and CDR2 are GTSNPN and SVGIG (reference sequence). The CDR3 sequence: CAWATGLAGNNEQFF. The DNA of the CDR3 is TGTGCCTGGGCCACGGGGCTAGCGGGAAACAATGAGCAGTTCTTC.

The chain employs TRBV2 and TRBJ2-5, with D maybe TRBD1 (6 bases). The DNA end lines up better with TRBJ2-7; the J call may be wrong. The length of the CDR3 is 14 residues. Germline CDR1 reads SNHLY; CDR2 reads FYNNEI. The CDR3 sequence is CASSDETQGYEQYF. DNA for the CDR3: TGTGCCAGCAGTGATGAAACACAGGGCTACGAGCAGTACTTC.

The chain links TRBV27 to TRBJ1-5; 9 positions match TRBD1. Germline CDR1 MNHEY, CDR2 SMNVEV (reference sequence). Trimming at V came to 5 bases and at J to 5 bases, leaving 10 bases not matched to a gene. There are 16 residues in the CDR3. The CDR3 region has the DNA TGTGCCAGCAGTCCCAGGACAGGGGAGGGACATCAGCCCCAGCATTTT. It yields the protein CASSPRTGEGHQPQHF.

V is TRBV10-3 and J is TRBJ2-3, with D maybe TRBD1 (7 bases). The ends were cut back, 8 bases at V and 4 bases at J, with 16 bases in the middle. The CDR3 runs 14 residues. The germline CDR1 and CDR2 sequences are ENHRY and SYGVKD. The CDR3 loop is CAIQTGTPSDTQYF. The CDR3 DNA reads TGTGCCATCCAGACAGGGACTCCTTCAGATACGCAGTATTTT.

The chain recombines TRBV5-4 with TRBJ1-4, with D unclear. This CDR3 comprises 14 residues. In germline, CDR1 is SGHNT, CDR2 YYREEE (reference sequence). V lost 0 bases to trimming and J lost 3 bases, with 6 bases between them. CDR3 amino acids: CASSLGSANEKLFF. The CDR3 DNA reads TGTGCCAGCAGCTTGGGGTCAGCTAATGAAAAACTGTTTTTT.

The V and J genes are TRBV14 and TRBJ2-1, with a weak D call TRBD2 (5 bases). The germline V gene encodes CDR1 SGHDN and CDR2 FVKESK. The V end was cut by 1 base, the J end by 4 bases, with 11 bases between. This CDR3 spans 15 amino acids. The DNA of the CDR3 is TGTGCCAGCAGCCAAGCTGGACTCCTGTACAATGAGCAGTTCTTC. Translation: CASSQAGLLYNEQFF.

The genes are TRBV5-1 and TRBJ1-1; possibly TRBD1 for D (6 bases). Trimming cost V 0 bases and J 5 bases, with 8 bases left between them. This CDR3 contains 13 residues. The V gene's germline CDR1 is SGHRS and CDR2 YFSETQ. The CDR3 spells CASSLGGGTEAFF. The CDR3, as DNA: TGCGCCAGCAGCTTGGGAGGGGGTACTGAAGCTTTCTTT.

The CDR3 sequence is CASSPSGQGSYEQYF. The DNA for the CDR3 is TGTGCCAGCTCACCTTCGGGACAGGGGTCCTACGAGCAGTACTTC. The chain combines TRBV18 with TRBJ2-7, with 10 bases identical to TRBD1. J was trimmed by 1 base and V by 3 bases; bases with no gene match: 3. The V gene's germline CDR1 is KGHSH and CDR2 LQKENI. The CDR3 is made up of 15 amino acids.